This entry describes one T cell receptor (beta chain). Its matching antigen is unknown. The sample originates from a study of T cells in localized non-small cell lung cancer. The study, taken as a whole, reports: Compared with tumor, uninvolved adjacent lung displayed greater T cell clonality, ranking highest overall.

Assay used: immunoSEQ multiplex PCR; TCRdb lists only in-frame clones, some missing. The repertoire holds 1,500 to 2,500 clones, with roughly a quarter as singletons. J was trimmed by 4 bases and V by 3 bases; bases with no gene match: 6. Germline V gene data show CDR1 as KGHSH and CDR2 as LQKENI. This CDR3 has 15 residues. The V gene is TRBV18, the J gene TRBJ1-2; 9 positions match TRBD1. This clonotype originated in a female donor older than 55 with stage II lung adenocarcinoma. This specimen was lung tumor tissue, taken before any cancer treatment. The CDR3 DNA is TGTGCCAGCTCACCTTACAGGGGGCAAGGCTATGGCTACACCTTC. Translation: CASSPYRGQGYGYTF.